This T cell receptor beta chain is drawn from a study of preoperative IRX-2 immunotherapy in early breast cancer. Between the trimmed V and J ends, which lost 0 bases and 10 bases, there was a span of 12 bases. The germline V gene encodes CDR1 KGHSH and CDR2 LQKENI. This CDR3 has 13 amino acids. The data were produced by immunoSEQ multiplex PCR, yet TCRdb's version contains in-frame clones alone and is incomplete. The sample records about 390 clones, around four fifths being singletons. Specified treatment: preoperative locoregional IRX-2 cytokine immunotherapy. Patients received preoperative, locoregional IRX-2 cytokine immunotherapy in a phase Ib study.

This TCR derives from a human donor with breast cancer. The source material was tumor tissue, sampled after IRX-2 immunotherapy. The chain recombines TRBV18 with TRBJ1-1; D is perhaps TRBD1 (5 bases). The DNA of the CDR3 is TGTGCCAGCTCACCACCGGGAGGGGTGCGAGCTTTCTTT. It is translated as CASSPPGGVRAFF.